These T cell receptor beta chains were read from a single sample in a study of blood T cell repertoires in COVID-19. TCRdb's table, derived via immunoSEQ multiplex PCR, lists solely in-frame clones and lacks some. This repertoire shows 200,000 to 250,000 clones, around four fifths found once; its top ten account for 15% to 20%. Sequenced: peripheral blood. These receptors were collected from a woman at least 80 years old with active or convalescent COVID-19. CDR3s include the opening cysteine and the closing phenylalanine or tryptophan. D genes are given only for firm matches. Rows may omit the clone size; those that give it use once, few, many or a size class.

j_call	cdr3_length	d_call	v_call	clone_size	cdr3_nt	cdr3_aa
TRBJ1-6	13	.	TRBV11-3	.	TGTGCCAGCAGCAACAACGGAGAATCACCCCTCCACTTT	CASSNNGESPLHF
TRBJ2-5	16	.	TRBV5-1	.	TGCGCCAGCAGCTCAATCCCATCCGACAGCAAAGAGACCCAGTACTTC	CASSSIPSDSKETQYF
TRBJ2-3	14	.	TRBV4-3	.	TGCGCCAGCAGCCAAGATGGCCGCACAGATACGCAGTATTTT	CASSQDGRTDTQYF
TRBJ1-3	16	.	TRBV11-2	.	TGTGCCAGCAGCTTAGTCCCGCGGCAGAAAGGAAACACCATATATTTT	CASSLVPRQKGNTIYF
TRBJ2-2	17	.	TRBV7-2	.	TGTGCCAGCAGCCCGGCGGGGATAAATTCGAACACCGGGGAGCTGTTTTTT	CASSPAGINSNTGELFF
TRBJ2-2	16	TRBD2	TRBV15	.	TGTGCCACCAGCGGCGGAAGCGGGAGGAACACCGGGGAGCTGTTTTTT	CATSGGSGRNTGELFF
TRBJ2-7	15	.	TRBV19	.	TGTGCCAGTAGGAGGAGGGCTAGCAGCACCTACGAGCAGTACTTC	CASRRRASSTYEQYF
TRBJ2-2	15	TRBD2	TRBV24-1	few	TGTGCCACCAGTCGGGGGGGATTTCACACCGGGGAGCTGTTTTTT	CATSRGGFHTGELFF
TRBJ1-2	11	TRBD1	TRBV2	few	TGTGCCACCGGACAGGGCTATGGCTACACCTTC	CATGQGYGYTF
TRBJ1-3	16	.	TRBV7-9	.	TGTGCCACACCCGGGGAGGAGAGAATCTCTGGAAACACCATATATTTT	CATPGEERISGNTIYF
TRBJ1-3	17	TRBD1	TRBV5-4	few	TGTGCCAGCAGCTTGGGGATCCCGGGACAGGCTGGAAACACCATATATTTT	CASSLGIPGQAGNTIYF
TRBJ1-1	15	TRBD1	TRBV5-1	.	TGCGCCAGCAGCGAGGGACAGGGGAGTAGGTCCAAAGCTTTCTTT	CASSEGQGSRSKAFF
TRBJ2-7	12	TRBD1	TRBV2	.	TGTGCCAGCGGGACAGACTCCTACGAGCAGTACTTC	CASGTDSYEQYF
TRBJ2-1	17	.	TRBV11-2	.	TGTGCCAGCGAAAAGGGCGGGACCGGTGACCTCGGGGCGGAGCAGTTCTTC	CASEKGGTGDLGAEQFF
TRBJ2-4	15	.	TRBV7-9	once	TGTGCCAGCAGCCCTGGCGGGAAGGCCAAAAACATTCAGTACTTC	CASSPGGKAKNIQYF
TRBJ1-4	16	.	TRBV10-3	.	TGTGCCATCAGTGAGTCTCTTGGGCGAACTAATGAAAAACTGTTTTTT	CAISESLGRTNEKLFF
TRBJ2-5	15	.	TRBV7-7	once	TGTGCTAGCAGCTTTGGCCTGGGGAGACAAGAGACCCAGTACTTC	CASSFGLGRQETQYF
TRBJ2-5	17	TRBD2	TRBV30	.	TGTGCCTGGAGTGTCGCCCTAGCGGGAGGGCCTTGGGAGACCCAGTACTTC	CAWSVALAGGPWETQYF
TRBJ2-4	15	.	TRBV28	.	TGTGCCAGCAGTTCTAGCGAGCTAGCCAAAAACATTCAGTACTTC	CASSSSELAKNIQYF
TRBJ2-7	16	.	TRBV7-2	.	TGTGCCAGCAGCTTAGAGGCGAGGGTAGGGGGCTACGAGCAGTACTTC	CASSLEARVGGYEQYF
TRBJ1-3	16	.	TRBV18	once	TGTGCCAGCTCACCGCAGCAGGGGAATAGTGGAAACACCATATATTTT	CASSPQQGNSGNTIYF
TRBJ2-2	17	.	TRBV28	.	TGTGCCAGCAGTTCCCTCCGACAGCAGAGTTACACCGGGGAGCTGTTTTTT	CASSSLRQQSYTGELFF
TRBJ1-3	16	TRBD1	TRBV28	.	TGTGCCAGCACCAGGGCCTACAGGGGGCAGGGAAACACCATATATTTT	CASTRAYRGQGNTIYF
TRBJ1-5	15	.	TRBV3-1/TRBV3-2	few	TGTGCCAGCAGCCAAGGTGCGGGTGCGAGACAGCCCCAGCATTTT	CASSQGAGARQPQHF
TRBJ2-3	18	TRBD2	TRBV5-4	.	TGTGCCAGCAGCTTAGGGACTAGCGGGGGGGCGGAGGCAGATACGCAGTATTTT	CASSLGTSGGAEADTQYF
TRBJ2-1	17	.	TRBV4-2	.	TGTGCCAGCAGCCAAGACCTCGACGCGCGCCAGGGGTATGAGCAGTTCTTC	CASSQDLDARQGYEQFF
TRBJ2-5	14	.	TRBV23-1	.	TGCGCCAGCGGTCGGGGACATTGGGGAGAGACCCAGTACTTC	CASGRGHWGETQYF
TRBJ1-4	17	TRBD1	TRBV6-1	.	TGTGCCAGCAGTGAACCCAGGGGGAGAGGAGCTAATGAAAAACTGTTTTTT	CASSEPRGRGANEKLFF
TRBJ2-7	15	.	TRBV5-5	.	TGTGCCAGCAGCTTTTCCGGGGGAGTGGCCTACGAGCAGTACTTC	CASSFSGGVAYEQYF
TRBJ2-7	15	TRBD1	TRBV4-3	few	TGCGCCAGCAGCCTAAGACCGACAGGGCGGGCCGAGCAGTACTTC	CASSLRPTGRAEQYF
TRBJ2-7	14	.	TRBV27	.	TGTGCCAGCAGTTTATCCCGACTGGCGGGGGAGCAGTACTTC	CASSLSRLAGEQYF
TRBJ2-7	11	.	TRBV20-1	.	TGCAGTGCTTCTAGTAACTACGAGCAGTACTTC	CSASSNYEQYF
TRBJ1-1	15	.	TRBV19	.	TGTGCCAGTAGTACACGACAGGTGGAGAACACTGAAGCTTTCTTT	CASSTRQVENTEAFF
TRBJ1-1	17	TRBD1	TRBV7-8	once	TGTGCCAGCAGCTCCGACCGGGACAGCAGAATGAACACTGAAGCTTTCTTT	CASSSDRDSRMNTEAFF
TRBJ2-1	15	TRBD2	TRBV5-4	.	TGTGCCAGCAGCCAAGCCGGGACTAGCGGAGCTGAGCAGTTCTTC	CASSQAGTSGAEQFF
TRBJ2-5	18	TRBD2	TRBV15	.	TGTGCCACCAGCAGAACTACCCCAGCGGGAGGGCCCGGGGAGACCCAGTACTTC	CATSRTTPAGGPGETQYF
TRBJ2-7	15	.	TRBV9	few	TGTGCCAGCAGCGTAGACTACCGAAGCTCCTACGAGCAGTACTTC	CASSVDYRSSYEQYF
TRBJ2-2	17	TRBD2	TRBV5-4	.	TGTGCCAGCAGCTTGAAGCTAGCGGGAGTTCGTACCGGGGAGCTGTTTTTT	CASSLKLAGVRTGELFF
TRBJ1-1	15	.	TRBV6-2/TRBV6-3	.	TGTGCCAGCAGTTACTCGAACCTCCGGCAGGTTGAAGCTTTCTTT	CASSYSNLRQVEAFF
TRBJ2-3	14	.	TRBV28	once	TGTGCCAGCAGGGCACCGGGGGGCACAGATACGCAGTATTTT	CASRAPGGTDTQYF
TRBJ2-5	15	TRBD1	TRBV11-3	.	TGTGCCAGCAGCTTAGAAGGACAGGGACAAGAGACCCAGTACTTC	CASSLEGQGQETQYF
TRBJ1-5	13	.	TRBV29-1	.	TGCAGCGTTCGGCGGACAGCCGGAGGGCCCCAGCATTTT	CSVRRTAGGPQHF
TRBJ1-1	15	.	TRBV5-1	.	TGCGCCAGCAGCCTGCGGGCAGGGGACGGCACTGAAGCTTTCTTT	CASSLRAGDGTEAFF
TRBJ2-7	12	TRBD1	TRBV7-9	few	TGTGCCAGCAGCAGACAGGGTTGGGAGCAGTACTTC	CASSRQGWEQYF